The clone carrying this T cell receptor beta chain was recorded once. Per germline, CDR1 GTSNPN and CDR2 SVGIG (reference sequence). Trimming left V 0 bases short and J 7 bases short, with 10 bases between. This CDR3 is built from 13 residues. This record comes from a study of T cell changes during pregnancy in multiple sclerosis. TCRdb's copy holds only in-frame clones and misses some; the assay was immunoSEQ multiplex PCR. The sample records approximately 50,000 clones, roughly nine tenths being singletons. Material: CD8+ T cells from peripheral blood mononuclear cells, obtained after pregnancy. The V gene is TRBV30, the J gene TRBJ1-5, with a possible D match to TRBD1 (5 bases). This sequence originates from a female donor with multiple sclerosis, enrolled in a pregnancy study. The CDR3 loop reads CAWSVDKGQPQHF. The CDR3 nucleotides read TGTGCCTGGAGTGTGGACAAGGGGCAGCCCCAGCATTTT.